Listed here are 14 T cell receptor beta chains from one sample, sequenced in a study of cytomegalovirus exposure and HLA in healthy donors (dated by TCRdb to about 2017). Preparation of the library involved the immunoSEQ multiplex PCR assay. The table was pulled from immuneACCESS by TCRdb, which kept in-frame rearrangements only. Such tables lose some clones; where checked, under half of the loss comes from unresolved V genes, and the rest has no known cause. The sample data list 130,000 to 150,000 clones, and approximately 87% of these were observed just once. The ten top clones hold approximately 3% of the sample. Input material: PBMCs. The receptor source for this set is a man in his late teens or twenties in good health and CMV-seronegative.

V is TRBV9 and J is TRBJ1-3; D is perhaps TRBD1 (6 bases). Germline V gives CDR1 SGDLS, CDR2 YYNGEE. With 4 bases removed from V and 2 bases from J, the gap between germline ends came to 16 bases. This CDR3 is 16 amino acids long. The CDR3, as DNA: TGTGCCAGCAGCCCAGGGCGGGGGCGTCCTGGAAACACCATATATTTT. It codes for CASSPGRGRPGNTIYF.

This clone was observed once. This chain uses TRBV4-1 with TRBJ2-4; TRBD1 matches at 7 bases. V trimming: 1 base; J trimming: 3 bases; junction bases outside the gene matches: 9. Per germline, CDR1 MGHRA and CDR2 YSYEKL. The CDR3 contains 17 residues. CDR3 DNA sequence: TGCGCCAGCAGCCAAGCCCTCGGGGACAGATACAAAAACATTCAGTACTTC. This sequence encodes CASSQALGDRYKNIQYF.

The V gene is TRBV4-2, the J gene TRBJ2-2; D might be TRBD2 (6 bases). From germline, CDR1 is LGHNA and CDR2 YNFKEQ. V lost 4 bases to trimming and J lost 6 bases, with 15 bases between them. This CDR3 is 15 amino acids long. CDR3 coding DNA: TGTGCCAGCAGCCTATTTTCGGGGGACCCCGGGGAGCTGTTTTTT. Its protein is CASSLFSGDPGELFF.

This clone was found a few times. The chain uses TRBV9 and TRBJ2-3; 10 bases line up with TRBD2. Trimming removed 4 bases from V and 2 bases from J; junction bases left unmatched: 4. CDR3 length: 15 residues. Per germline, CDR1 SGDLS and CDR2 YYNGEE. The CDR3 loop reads CASSQLAGDTDTQYF. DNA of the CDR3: TGTGCCAGCAGCCAGCTAGCGGGAGACACAGATACGCAGTATTTT.

This CDR3 is CASSVDTDSSNEQFF. CDR3 nucleotide sequence: TGCGCCAGCAGCGTGGACACCGACTCCTCAAATGAGCAGTTCTTC. This chain connects TRBV5-1 to TRBJ2-1; TRBD1 is a possible D gene (5 bases). Germline CDR1 SGHRS, CDR2 YFSETQ. Trimming removed 4 bases from V and 7 bases from J, with 18 bases in between. The CDR3 covers 15 residues. Drawing the rest from reference TRBV5-1 and TRBJ2-1, the complete variable domain is KAGVTQTPRYLIKTRGQQVTLSCSPISGHRSVSWYQQTPGQGLQFLFEYFSETQRNKGNFPGRFSGRQFSNSRSEMNVSTLELGDSALYLCASSVDTDSSNEQFFGPGTRLTVL.

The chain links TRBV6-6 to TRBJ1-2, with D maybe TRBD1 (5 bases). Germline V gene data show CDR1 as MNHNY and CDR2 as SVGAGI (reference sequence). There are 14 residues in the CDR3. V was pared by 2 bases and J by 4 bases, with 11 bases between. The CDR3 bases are TGTGCCAGCAGTTACGGGGCAGAGGTCTATGGCTACACCTTC. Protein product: CASSYGAEVYGYTF.

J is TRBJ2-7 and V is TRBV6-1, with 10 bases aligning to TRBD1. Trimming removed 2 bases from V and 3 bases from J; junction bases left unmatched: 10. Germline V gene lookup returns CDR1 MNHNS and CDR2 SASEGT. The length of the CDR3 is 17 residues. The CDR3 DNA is TGTGCCAGCAGTGAATCTAGACGGGACAGGGGAGGCTACGAGCAGTACTTC. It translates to CASSESRRDRGGYEQYF.

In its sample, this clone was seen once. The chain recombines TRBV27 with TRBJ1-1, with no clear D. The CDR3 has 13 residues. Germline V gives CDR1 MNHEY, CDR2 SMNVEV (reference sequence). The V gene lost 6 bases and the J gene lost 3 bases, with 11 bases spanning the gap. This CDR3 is CASRAGEYTEAFF. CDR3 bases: TGTGCCAGCAGAGCTGGGGAGTACACTGAAGCTTTCTTT.

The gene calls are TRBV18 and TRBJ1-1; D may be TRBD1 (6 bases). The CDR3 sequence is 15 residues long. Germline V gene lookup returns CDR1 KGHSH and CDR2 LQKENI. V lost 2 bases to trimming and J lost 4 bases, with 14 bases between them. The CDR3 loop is CASSPVAGVGTEAFF. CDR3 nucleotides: TGTGCCAGCTCACCAGTGGCAGGGGTGGGCACTGAAGCTTTCTTT.

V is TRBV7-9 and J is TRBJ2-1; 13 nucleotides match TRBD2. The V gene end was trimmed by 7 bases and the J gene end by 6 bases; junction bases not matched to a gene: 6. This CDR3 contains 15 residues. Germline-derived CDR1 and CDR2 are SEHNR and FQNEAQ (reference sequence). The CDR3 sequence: CASIGLAGAGNEQFF. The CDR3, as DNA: TGTGCCAGCATAGGACTAGCGGGAGCAGGCAATGAGCAGTTCTTC.

The CDR3 is CASSLGRNIQYF. CDR3 bases: TGTGCCAGCAGCTTGGGCAGGAACATTCAGTACTTC. V gene TRBV5-7 combines with J gene TRBJ2-4; D uncertain. TRBV5-7 is placed among ORFs of uncertain function. Between the trimmed V and J ends, which lost 0 bases and 7 bases, there was a span of 5 bases. The CDR3 is made up of 12 amino acids.

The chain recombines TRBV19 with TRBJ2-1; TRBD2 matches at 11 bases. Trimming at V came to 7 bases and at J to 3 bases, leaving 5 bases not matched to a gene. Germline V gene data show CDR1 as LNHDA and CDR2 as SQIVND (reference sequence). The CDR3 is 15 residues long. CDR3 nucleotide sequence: TGTGCCAGTACTAGACTAGCGGGGAGCTACAATGAGCAGTTCTTC. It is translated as CASTRLAGSYNEQFF.

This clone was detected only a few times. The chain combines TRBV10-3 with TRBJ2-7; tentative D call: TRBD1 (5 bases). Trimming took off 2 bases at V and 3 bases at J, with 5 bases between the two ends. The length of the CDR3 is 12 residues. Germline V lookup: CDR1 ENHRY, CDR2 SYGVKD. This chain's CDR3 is CAISEDSYEQYF. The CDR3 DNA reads TGTGCCATCAGTGAGGACAGCTACGAGCAGTACTTC.

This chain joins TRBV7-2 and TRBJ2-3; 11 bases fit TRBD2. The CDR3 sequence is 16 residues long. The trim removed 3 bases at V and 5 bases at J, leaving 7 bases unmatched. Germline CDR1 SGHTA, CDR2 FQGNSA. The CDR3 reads CASSFPSGLAGDTQYF. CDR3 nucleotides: TGTGCCAGCAGCTTTCCCAGCGGACTAGCGGGAGATACGCAGTATTTT.